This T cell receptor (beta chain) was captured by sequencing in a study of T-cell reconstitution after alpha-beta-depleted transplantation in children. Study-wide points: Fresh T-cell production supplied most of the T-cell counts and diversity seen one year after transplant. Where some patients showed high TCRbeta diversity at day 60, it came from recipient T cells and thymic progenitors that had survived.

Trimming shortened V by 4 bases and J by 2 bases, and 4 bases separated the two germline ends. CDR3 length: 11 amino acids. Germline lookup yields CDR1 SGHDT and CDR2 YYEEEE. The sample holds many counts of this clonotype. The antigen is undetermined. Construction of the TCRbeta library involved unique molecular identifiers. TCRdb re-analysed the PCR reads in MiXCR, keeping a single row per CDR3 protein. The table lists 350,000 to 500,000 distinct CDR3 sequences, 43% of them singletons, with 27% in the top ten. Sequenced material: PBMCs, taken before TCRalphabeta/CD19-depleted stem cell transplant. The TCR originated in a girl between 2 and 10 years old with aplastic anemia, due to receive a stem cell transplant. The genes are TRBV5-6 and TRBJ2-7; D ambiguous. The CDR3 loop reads CASSGTYEQYF. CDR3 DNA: TGTGCCAGCAGCGGCACCTACGAGCAGTACTTC.